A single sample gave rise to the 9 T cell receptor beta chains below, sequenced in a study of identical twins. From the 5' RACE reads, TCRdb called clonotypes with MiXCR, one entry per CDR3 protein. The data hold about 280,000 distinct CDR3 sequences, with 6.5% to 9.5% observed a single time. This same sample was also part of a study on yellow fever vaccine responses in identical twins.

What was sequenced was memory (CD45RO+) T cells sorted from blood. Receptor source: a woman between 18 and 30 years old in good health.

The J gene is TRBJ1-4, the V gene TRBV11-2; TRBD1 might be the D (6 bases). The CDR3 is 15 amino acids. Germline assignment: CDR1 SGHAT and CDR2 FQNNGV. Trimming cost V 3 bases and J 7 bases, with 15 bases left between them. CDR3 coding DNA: TGTGCCAGCAGCTTTGCCCGGGACATAGCTGAAAAACTGTTTTTT. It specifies CASSFARDIAEKLFF.

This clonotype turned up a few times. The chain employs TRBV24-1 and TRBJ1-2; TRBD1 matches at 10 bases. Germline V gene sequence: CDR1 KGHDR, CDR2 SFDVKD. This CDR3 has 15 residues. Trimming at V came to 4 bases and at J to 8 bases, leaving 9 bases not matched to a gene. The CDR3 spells CATSEAGTGARGYTF. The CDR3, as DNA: TGTGCCACCAGTGAAGCCGGGACAGGGGCTCGGGGCTACACCTTC.

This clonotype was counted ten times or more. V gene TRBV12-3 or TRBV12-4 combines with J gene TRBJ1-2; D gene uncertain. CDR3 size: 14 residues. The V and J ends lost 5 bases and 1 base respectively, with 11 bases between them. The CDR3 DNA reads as TGTGCCAGCAGTACACGACGGGGTAACTATGGCTACACCTTC. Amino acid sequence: CASSTRRGNYGYTF.

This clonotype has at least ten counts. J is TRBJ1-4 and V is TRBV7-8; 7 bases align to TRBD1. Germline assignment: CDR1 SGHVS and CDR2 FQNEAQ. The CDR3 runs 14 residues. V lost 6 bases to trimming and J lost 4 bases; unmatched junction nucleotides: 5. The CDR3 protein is CASSYTGVNEKLFF. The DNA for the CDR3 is TGTGCCAGCAGTTACACAGGGGTTAATGAAAAACTGTTTTTT.

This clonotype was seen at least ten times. CDR3: CATSRDMGLGTEAFF. In DNA, the CDR3 is TGTGCCACCAGCAGAGACATGGGCCTTGGAACTGAAGCTTTCTTT. The chain is built from TRBV15 and TRBJ1-1; no clear D. This CDR3 comprises 15 residues. Trimming took 0 bases from V and 5 from J, leaving 13 bases between them. Germline assignment: CDR1 LNHNV and CDR2 YYDKDF (reference sequence).

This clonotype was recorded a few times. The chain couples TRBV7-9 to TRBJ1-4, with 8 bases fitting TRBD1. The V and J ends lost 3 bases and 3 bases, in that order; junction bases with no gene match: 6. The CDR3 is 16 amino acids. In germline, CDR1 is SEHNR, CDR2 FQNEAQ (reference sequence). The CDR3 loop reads CASSFFGQGANEKLFF. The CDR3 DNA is TGTGCCAGCAGCTTCTTTGGACAGGGAGCTAATGAAAAACTGTTTTTT.

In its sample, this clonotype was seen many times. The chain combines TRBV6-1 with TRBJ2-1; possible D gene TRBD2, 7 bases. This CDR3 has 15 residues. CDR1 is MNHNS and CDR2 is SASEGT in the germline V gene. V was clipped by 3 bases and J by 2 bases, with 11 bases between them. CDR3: CASSDAGAAYNEQFF. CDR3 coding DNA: TGTGCCAGCAGTGACGCGGGGGCCGCCTACAATGAGCAGTTCTTC.

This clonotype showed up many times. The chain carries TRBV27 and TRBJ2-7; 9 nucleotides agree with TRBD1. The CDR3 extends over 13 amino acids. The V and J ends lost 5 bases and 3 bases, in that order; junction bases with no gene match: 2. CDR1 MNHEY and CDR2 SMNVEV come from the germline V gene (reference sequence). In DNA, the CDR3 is TGTGCCAGCAGTGGGGACAGGGTCTACGAGCAGTACGTC. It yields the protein CASSGDRVYEQYV.

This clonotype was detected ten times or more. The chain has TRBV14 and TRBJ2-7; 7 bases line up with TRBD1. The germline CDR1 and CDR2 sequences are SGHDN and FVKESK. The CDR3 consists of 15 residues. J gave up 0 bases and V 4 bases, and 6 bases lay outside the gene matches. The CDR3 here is CASSRPGQSSYEQYF. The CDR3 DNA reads TGTGCCAGCAGCCGACCGGGACAGAGCTCCTACGAGCAGTACTTC. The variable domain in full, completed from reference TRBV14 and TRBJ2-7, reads EAGVTQFPSHSVIEKGQTVTLRCDPISGHDNLYWYRRVMGKEIKFLLHFVKESKQDESGMPNNRFLAERTGGTYSTLKVQPAELEDSGVYFCASSRPGQSSYEQYFGPGTRLTVT.